This T cell receptor beta chain was documented in a study of PD-1 blockade in classical Hodgkin lymphoma. Clones were sequenced by immunoSEQ multiplex PCR, and TCRdb holds only the in-frame ones, with some missing. The sample consists of about 46,000 clones, 80% of them appearing once. Every patient experienced relapse after autologous stem cell transplantation, and brentuximab vedotin exposure varied. Only a few counts were recorded for this clone. Its matching antigen is unknown. Study-wide points: It was among complete responders that baseline diversity resembled that of newly diagnosed patients. Factors driving the repertoire differences, possibly disease activity or prior therapy, remain undefined. The study found that TCR diversity rose significantly by C4D1 in CD4+ but not CD8+ cells. Healthy donors reportedly exceeded newly diagnosed patients in baseline TCR diversity.

Germline V gives CDR1 PRHDT, CDR2 FYEKMQ (reference sequence). Trimming cost V 5 bases and J 5 bases; bases outside gene matches: 6. CDR3 length: 15 residues. The TCR comes from a human donor with classical Hodgkin lymphoma. V usage is TRBV13 and J usage is TRBJ2-1; 10 bases fit TRBD2. Here the sequenced sample was peripheral blood mononuclear cells (PBMCs), taken before the second cycle of nivolumab. The chain's CDR3 is CASSPGLAKHNEQFF. In DNA, the CDR3 is TGTGCCAGCAGCCCGGGACTAGCGAAACACAATGAGCAGTTCTTC.